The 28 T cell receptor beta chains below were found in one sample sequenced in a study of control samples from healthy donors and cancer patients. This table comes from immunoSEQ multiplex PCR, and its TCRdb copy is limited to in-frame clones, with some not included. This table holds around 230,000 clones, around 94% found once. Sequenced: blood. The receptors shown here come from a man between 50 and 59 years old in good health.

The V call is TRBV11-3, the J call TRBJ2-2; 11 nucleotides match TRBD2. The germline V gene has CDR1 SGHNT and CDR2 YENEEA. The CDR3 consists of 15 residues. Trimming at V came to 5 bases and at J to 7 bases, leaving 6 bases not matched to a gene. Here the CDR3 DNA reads TGTGCCAGCAGCCAGACTAGCGGGGCTAGCGGGGAGCTGTTTTTT. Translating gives CASSQTSGASGELFF.

The CDR3 spells CASSRGEIQETQYF. The DNA for the CDR3 is TGCGCCAGCAGCCGCGGAGAGATACAAGAGACCCAGTACTTC. The rearrangement links TRBV5-1 to TRBJ2-5, with no clear D. Trimming pared 4 bases from V and 2 bases from J, leaving 12 bases between. Germline CDR1 SGHRS, CDR2 YFSETQ. The CDR3 loop spans 14 amino acids.

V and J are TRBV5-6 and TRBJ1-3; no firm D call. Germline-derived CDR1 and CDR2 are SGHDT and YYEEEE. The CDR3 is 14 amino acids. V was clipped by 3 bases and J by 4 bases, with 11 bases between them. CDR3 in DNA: TGTGCCAGCAGCTCCCCGGGGTTGGGAAACACCATATATTTT. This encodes CASSSPGLGNTIYF.

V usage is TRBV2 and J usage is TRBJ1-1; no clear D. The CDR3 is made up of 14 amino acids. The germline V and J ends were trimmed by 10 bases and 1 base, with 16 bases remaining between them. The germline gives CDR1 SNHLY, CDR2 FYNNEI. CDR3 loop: CATLPSVANTEAFF. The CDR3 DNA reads TGTGCCACCCTACCAAGCGTAGCGAACACTGAAGCTTTCTTT.

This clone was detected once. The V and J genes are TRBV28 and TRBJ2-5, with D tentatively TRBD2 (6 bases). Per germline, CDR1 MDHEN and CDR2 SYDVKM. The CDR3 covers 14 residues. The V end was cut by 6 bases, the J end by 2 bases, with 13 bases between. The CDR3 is CASREAGRQETQYF. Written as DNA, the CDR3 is TGTGCCAGCAGGGAGGCGGGGAGGCAAGAGACCCAGTACTTC.

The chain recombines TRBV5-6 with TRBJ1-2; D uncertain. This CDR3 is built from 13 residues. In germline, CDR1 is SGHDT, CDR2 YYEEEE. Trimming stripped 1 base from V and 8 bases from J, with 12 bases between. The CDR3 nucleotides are TGTGCCAGCAGCTTGTTCTCAACTTTCGGCTACACCTTC. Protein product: CASSLFSTFGYTF.

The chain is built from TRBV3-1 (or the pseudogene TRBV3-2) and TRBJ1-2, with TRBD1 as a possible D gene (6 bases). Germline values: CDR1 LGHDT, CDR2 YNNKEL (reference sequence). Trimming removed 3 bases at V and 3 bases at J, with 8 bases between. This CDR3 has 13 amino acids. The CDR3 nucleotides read TGTGCCAGCAGCCAGGGGGCTTACTATGGCTACACCTTC. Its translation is CASSQGAYYGYTF.

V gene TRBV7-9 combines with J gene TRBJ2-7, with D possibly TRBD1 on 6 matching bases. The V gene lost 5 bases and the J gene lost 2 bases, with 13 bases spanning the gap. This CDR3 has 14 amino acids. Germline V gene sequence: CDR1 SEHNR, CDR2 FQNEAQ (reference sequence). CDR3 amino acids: CASSSWDIPYEQYV. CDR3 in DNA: TGTGCCAGCAGCAGCTGGGACATCCCCTACGAGCAGTACGTC.

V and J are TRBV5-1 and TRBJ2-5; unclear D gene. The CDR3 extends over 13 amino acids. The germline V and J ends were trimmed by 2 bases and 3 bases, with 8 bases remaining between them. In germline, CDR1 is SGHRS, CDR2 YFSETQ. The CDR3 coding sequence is TGCGCCAGCAGCTTAGGTATTGAAGAGACCCAGTACTTC. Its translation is CASSLGIEETQYF.

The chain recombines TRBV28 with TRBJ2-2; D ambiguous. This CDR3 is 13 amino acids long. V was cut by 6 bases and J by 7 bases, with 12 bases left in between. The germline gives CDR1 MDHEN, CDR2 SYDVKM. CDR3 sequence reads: CASSFDRDGELFF. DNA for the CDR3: TGTGCCAGCAGCTTTGACCGAGACGGGGAGCTGTTTTTT.

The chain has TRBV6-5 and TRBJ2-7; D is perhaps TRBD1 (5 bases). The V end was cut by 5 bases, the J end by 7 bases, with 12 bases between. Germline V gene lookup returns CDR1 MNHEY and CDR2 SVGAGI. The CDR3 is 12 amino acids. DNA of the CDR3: TGTGCCAGCAGTCCAGGGTCTGGTGAGCAGTACGTC. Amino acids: CASSPGSGEQYV.

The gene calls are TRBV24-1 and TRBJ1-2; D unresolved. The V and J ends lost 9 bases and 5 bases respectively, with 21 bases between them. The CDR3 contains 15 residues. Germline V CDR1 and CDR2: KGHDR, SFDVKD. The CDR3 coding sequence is TGTGCCACCCCTAACTGTTCCCAACGGCCTTATGGCTACACCTTC. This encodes CATPNCSQRPYGYTF.

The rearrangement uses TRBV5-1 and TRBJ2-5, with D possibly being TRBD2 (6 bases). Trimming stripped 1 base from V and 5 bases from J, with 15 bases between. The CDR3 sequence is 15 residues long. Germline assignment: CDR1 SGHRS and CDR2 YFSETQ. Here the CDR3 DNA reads TGCGCCAGCAGCTTGTCCGGGGGACGAGGGGAGACCCAGTACTTC. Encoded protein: CASSLSGGRGETQYF. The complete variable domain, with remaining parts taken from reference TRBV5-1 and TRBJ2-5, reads KAGVTQTPRYLIKTRGQQVTLSCSPISGHRSVSWYQQTPGQGLQFLFEYFSETQRNKGNFPGRFSGRQFSNSRSEMNVSTLELGDSALYLCASSLSGGRGETQYFGPGTRLLVL.

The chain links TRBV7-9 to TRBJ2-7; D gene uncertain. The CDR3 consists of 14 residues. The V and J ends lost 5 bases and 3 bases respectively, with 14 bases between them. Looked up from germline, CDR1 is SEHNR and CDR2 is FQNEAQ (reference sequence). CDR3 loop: CASSPSNSLYEQYF. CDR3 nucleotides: TGTGCCAGCAGCCCTAGTAATTCCCTCTACGAGCAGTACTTC.

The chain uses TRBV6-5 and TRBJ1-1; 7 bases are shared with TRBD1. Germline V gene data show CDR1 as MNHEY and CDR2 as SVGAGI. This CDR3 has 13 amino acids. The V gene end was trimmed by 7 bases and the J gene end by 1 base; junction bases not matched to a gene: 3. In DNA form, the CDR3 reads TGTGCCAGCATCAGGGGGGGGAACACTGAAGCTTTCTTT. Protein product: CASIRGGNTEAFF.

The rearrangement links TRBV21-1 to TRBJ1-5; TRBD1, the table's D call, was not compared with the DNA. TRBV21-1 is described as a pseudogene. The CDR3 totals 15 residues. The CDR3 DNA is TGTGCCAGCAGTCCACAACAGGGGATTGGACAGCCCCAGCATTTT. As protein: CASSPQQGIGQPQHF.

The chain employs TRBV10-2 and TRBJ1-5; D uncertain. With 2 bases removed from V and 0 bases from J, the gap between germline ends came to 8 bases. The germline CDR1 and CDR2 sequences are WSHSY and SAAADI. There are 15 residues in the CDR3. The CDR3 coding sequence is TGCGCCAGCAGTGAGACCGGGTATAGCAATCAGCCCCAGCATTTT. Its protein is CASSETGYSNQPQHF.

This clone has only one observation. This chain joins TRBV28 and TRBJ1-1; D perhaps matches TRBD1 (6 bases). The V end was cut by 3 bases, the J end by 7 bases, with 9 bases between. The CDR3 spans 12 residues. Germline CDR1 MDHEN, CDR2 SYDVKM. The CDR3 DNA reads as TGTGCCAGCAGTTTGGTCAGGGGTGAAGCTTTCTTT. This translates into CASSLVRGEAFF.

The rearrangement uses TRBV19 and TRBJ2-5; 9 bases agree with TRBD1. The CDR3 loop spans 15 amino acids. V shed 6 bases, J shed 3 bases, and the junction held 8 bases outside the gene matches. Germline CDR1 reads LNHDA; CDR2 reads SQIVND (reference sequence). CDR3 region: CASSITGTGKETQYF. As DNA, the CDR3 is TGTGCCAGTAGCATCACCGGGACAGGGAAAGAGACCCAGTACTTC.

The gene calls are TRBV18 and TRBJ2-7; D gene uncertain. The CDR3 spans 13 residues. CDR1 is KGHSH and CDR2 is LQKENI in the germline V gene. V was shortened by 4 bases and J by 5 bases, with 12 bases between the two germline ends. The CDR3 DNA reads TGTGCCAGCTCACGACCGCAATCCCACGAGCAGTACTTC. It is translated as CASSRPQSHEQYF.

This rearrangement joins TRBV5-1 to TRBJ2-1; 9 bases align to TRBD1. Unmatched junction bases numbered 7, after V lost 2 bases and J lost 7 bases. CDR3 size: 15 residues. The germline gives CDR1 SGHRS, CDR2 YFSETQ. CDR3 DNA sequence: TGCGCCAGCAGCTTTACAGGGGGCGCGTTGAATGAGCAGTTCTTC. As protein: CASSFTGGALNEQFF. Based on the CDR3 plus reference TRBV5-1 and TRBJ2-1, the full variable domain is KAGVTQTPRYLIKTRGQQVTLSCSPISGHRSVSWYQQTPGQGLQFLFEYFSETQRNKGNFPGRFSGRQFSNSRSEMNVSTLELGDSALYLCASSFTGGALNEQFFGPGTRLTVL.

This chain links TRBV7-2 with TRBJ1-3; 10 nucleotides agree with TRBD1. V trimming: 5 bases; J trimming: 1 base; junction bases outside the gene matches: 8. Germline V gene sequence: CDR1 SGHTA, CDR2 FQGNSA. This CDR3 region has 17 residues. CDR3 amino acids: CASSPPGQGYSGNTIYF. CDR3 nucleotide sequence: TGTGCCAGCAGCCCCCCGGGACAGGGGTATTCTGGAAACACCATATATTTT.

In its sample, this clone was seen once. For the CDR3, the DNA is TGTGCCAGCAGGGGAACAGGGGAAACTGAAGCTTTCTTT. Its translation is CASRGTGETEAFF. The V gene is TRBV6-6, the J gene TRBJ1-1; 7 bases are shared with TRBD1. The CDR3 runs to 13 residues. Unmatched junction bases numbered 6, after V lost 6 bases and J lost 5 bases. Germline assignment: CDR1 MNHNY and CDR2 SVGAGI (reference sequence).

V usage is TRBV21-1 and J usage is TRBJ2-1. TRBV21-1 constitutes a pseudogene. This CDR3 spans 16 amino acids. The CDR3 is CASTRGGRLTWNEQFF. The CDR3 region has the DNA TGTGCCAGCACCAGGGGGGGTCGGTTAACATGGAATGAGCAGTTCTTC.

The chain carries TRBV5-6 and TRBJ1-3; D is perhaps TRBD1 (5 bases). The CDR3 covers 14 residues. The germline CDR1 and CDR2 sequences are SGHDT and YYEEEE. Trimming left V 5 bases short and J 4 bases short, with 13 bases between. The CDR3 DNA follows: TGTGCCAGCAGTCTCCAGGGACGGGGAAACACCATATATTTT. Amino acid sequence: CASSLQGRGNTIYF.

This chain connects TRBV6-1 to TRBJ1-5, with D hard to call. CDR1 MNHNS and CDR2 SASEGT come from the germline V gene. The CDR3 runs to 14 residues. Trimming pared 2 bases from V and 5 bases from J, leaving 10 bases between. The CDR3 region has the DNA TGTGCCAGCAGTGAATCCCGACTCTATCAGCCCCAGCATTTT. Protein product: CASSESRLYQPQHF.

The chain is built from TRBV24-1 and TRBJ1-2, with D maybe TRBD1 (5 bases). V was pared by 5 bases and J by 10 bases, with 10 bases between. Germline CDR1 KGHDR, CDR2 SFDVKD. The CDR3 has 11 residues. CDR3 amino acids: CATSAQGHYTF. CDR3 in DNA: TGTGCCACCAGTGCTCAGGGCCACTACACCTTC.

The CDR3 region has the DNA TGTGCCAGCAGCTTGGCCCCAGGGAATGGGGCCAAAAACATTCAGTACTTC. Its translation is CASSLAPGNGAKNIQYF. The chain is built from TRBV5-8 and TRBJ2-4; a possible D gene is TRBD1 (5 bases). The CDR3 sequence is 17 residues long. Trimming shortened V by 0 bases and J by 1 base, and 14 bases separated the two germline ends. Germline loops: CDR1 SGHTS, CDR2 YDEGEE.